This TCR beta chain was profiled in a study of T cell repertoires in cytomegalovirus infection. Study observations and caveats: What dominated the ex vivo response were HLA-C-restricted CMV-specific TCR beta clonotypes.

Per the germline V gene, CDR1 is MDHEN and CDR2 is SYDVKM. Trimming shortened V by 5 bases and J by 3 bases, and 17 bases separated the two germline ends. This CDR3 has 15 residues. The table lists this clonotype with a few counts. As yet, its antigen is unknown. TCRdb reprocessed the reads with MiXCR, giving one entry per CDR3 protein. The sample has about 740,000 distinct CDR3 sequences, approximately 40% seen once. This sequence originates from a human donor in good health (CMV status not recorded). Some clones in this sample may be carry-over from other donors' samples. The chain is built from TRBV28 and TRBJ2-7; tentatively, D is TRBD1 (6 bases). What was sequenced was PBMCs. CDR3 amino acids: CASSLPGQTFYEQYF. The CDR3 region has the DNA TGTGCCAGCAGTCTTCCCGGACAGACCTTCTACGAGCAGTACTTC.